One sample yielded the 9 T cell receptor beta chains listed below, sequenced in a study of regulatory T cells in long-lasting Graves disease. Sequencing libraries for TCR beta were prepared with iRepertoire HTBI primers and Arm-PCR of CDR3 regions. TCRdb processed the multiplex PCR reads anew with MiXCR; each CDR3 protein has one entry. The sample has 580,000 or so distinct CDR3 sequences, roughly a sixth seen once. Time point specified: newly diagnosed GD, antithyroid drugs for less than 3 months. PBMCs were the source of the RNA used for TCR sequencing. The sample was also reused in another study, on T cells in Graves' hyperthyroidism and ophthalmopathy.

Sequenced material: peripheral blood mononuclear cells (PBMCs), taken at new diagnosis, from a patient treated with antithyroid drugs. The receptors here all came from a man aged 18 to 29 with Graves disease.

At least ten counts were recorded for this clonotype. The chain joins TRBV5-1 to TRBJ2-3, with 12 bases matching TRBD2. Germline assignment: CDR1 SGHRS and CDR2 YFSETQ. The CDR3 is made up of 16 amino acids. With V trimmed by 4 bases and J by 2 bases, 5 bases remained unmatched. CDR3 amino acids: CASSGRLAGATDTQYF. The CDR3 DNA is TGCGCCAGCAGCGGCAGACTAGCGGGAGCCACAGATACGCAGTATTTT.

This clonotype was observed a handful of times. The chain joins TRBV6-1 to TRBJ1-4; D perhaps matches TRBD1 (6 bases). The CDR3 extends over 14 amino acids. Per germline, CDR1 MNHNS and CDR2 SASEGT. Trimming removed 5 bases at V and 7 bases at J, with 14 bases between. CDR3 in DNA: TGTGCCAGCAGTCCAGGGGTACGGCGTGAAAAACTGTTTTTT. Residues: CASSPGVRREKLFF.

The rearrangement uses TRBV7-9 and TRBJ2-7, with a tentative D call TRBD1 (5 bases). With 2 bases removed from V and 3 bases from J, the gap between germline ends came to 17 bases. The CDR3 runs 16 residues. CDR1 SEHNR and CDR2 FQNEAQ come from the germline V gene (reference sequence). CDR3 region: CASSLLNPQGFYEQYF. DNA of the CDR3: TGTGCCAGCAGCTTACTTAATCCCCAGGGATTCTACGAGCAGTACTTC.

In its sample, this clonotype was seen a few times. This chain uses TRBV5-1 with TRBJ2-7; 9 bases are shared with TRBD1. CDR3 length: 14 residues. The junction had 4 bases not matched to a gene; V was cut back by 0 bases and J by 6 bases. CDR1 and CDR2 (germline): SGHRS, YFSETQ. CDR3 nucleotide sequence: TGCGCCAGCAGCTTGGGGGGACAGGGTATCGAGCAGTACTTC. It codes for CASSLGGQGIEQYF. Full variable domain (outside the CDR3, taken from reference TRBV5-1 and TRBJ2-7): KAGVTQTPRYLIKTRGQQVTLSCSPISGHRSVSWYQQTPGQGLQFLFEYFSETQRNKGNFPGRFSGRQFSNSRSEMNVSTLELGDSALYLCASSLGGQGIEQYFGPGTRLTVT.

Ten or more counts support this clonotype. The rearrangement joins TRBV5-1 to TRBJ2-7; D gene uncertain. This CDR3 contains 13 residues. Germline assignment: CDR1 SGHRS and CDR2 YFSETQ. The germline V and J ends were trimmed by 3 bases and 5 bases, with 12 bases remaining between them. CDR3 loop: CASSYGTWDEQYF. The CDR3 bases are TGCGCCAGCAGCTACGGTACTTGGGACGAGCAGTACTTC.

J is TRBJ2-1 and V is TRBV20-1, with D uncertain. The CDR3 sequence is 13 residues long. The germline V gene has CDR1 DFQATT and CDR2 SNEGSKA (reference sequence). Trimming took 1 base from V and 8 from J, leaving 12 bases between them. The CDR3 DNA reads as TGCAGTGCTAGAGGGATAGGAGTGGATGAGCAGTTCTTC. The encoded protein is CSARGIGVDEQFF.

This clonotype has ten or more counts. CDR3 protein: CAWRQDSYEQYF. CDR3 in DNA: TGTGCCTGGAGGCAAGACAGCTACGAGCAGTACTTC. The chain combines TRBV30 with TRBJ2-7; possible D gene TRBD1, 5 bases. Germline assignment: CDR1 GTSNPN and CDR2 SVGIG (reference sequence). This CDR3 contains 12 residues. V shed 3 bases and J shed 3 bases, with 9 bases lying between them. The variable domain in full, with the rest retrieved from reference TRBV30 and TRBJ2-7, is SQTIHQWPATLVQPVGSPLSLECTVEGTSNPNLYWYRQAAGRGLQLLFYSVGIGQISSEVPQNLSASRPQDRQFILSSKKLLLSDSGFYLCAWRQDSYEQYFGPGTRLTVT.

This clonotype was detected many times. The chain employs TRBV27 and TRBJ2-7, with a weak D call TRBD1 (6 bases). Germline values: CDR1 MNHEY, CDR2 SMNVEV (reference sequence). Trimming removed 2 bases from V and 5 bases from J, with 16 bases in between. The CDR3 runs to 15 residues. CDR3 DNA sequence: TGTGCCAGCAGTTTAAAGGCAGGGGAAATCCACGAGCAGTACTTC. It translates to CASSLKAGEIHEQYF.

As regards this clonotype: The conserved phenylalanine or tryptophan is not found at the CDR3 terminus, so this likely reflects a read error. J is TRBJ1-1 and V is TRBV19, with 8 bases fitting TRBD1. The CDR3 totals 13 residues. Germline values: CDR1 LNHDA, CDR2 SQIVND (reference sequence). The V segment lost 9 bases and the J segment 5 bases; nucleotides outside the gene matches: 8. The CDR3 is CARGDRGKTEAFL. In DNA form, the CDR3 reads TGTGCCAGGGGAGACAGGGGAAAGACTGAAGCTTTCCTT.